One sample yielded the 7 T cell receptor beta chains listed below, sequenced in a study of T cell repertoires in cytomegalovirus infection. TCRdb called the reads again in MiXCR, with one record for every CDR3 protein. This sample yields about 740,000 distinct CDR3 sequences, of which 35% to 40% are seen a single time; under 3% belongs to the top ten. Material for sequencing was PBMCs. These receptor sequences come from a human donor in good health (CMV status not recorded). Some clones in this sample may be carry-over from other donors' samples.

This clonotype was found once. V usage is TRBV5-4 and J usage is TRBJ1-1; the D gene is possibly TRBD1 (5 bases). V lost 2 bases, J lost 3 bases, and 17 bases lay in between. Germline-derived CDR1 and CDR2 are SGHNT and YYREEE (reference sequence). The CDR3 covers 16 residues. CDR3: CASSFRRRGTDTEAFF. CDR3 coding DNA: TGTGCCAGCAGCTTTAGGAGGCGGGGCACGGACACTGAAGCTTTCTTT. Combining the CDR3 with reference TRBV5-4 and TRBJ1-1 gives the whole variable domain ETGVTQSPTHLIKTRGQQVTLRCSSQSGHNTVSWYQQALGQGPQFIFQYYREEENGRGNFPPRFSGLQFPNYSSELNVNALELDDSALYLCASSFRRRGTDTEAFFGQGTRLTVV.

The V gene is TRBV10-3, the J gene TRBJ1-2; the match to TRBD1 covers 10 bases. The V gene end was trimmed by 3 bases and the J gene end by 6 bases; junction bases not matched to a gene: 10. CDR3 length: 16 residues. In germline, CDR1 is ENHRY, CDR2 SYGVKD. In DNA, the CDR3 is TGTGCCATCAGTGACCCGGGACAGGGGAAGGGCCATGGCTACACCTTC. Translation: CAISDPGQGKGHGYTF.

This clonotype has just a few counts. This chain joins TRBV12-3 or TRBV12-4 and TRBJ1-1, with 8 bases fitting TRBD1. After removal of 6 bases from V and 6 bases from J, the junction contained 21 bases not matched to a gene. The CDR3 covers 18 residues. The CDR3 DNA sequence: TGTGCCAGCAGCCGAGCCGCAGGGGGCGTCAGCGCGAAGCCTGAAGCTTTCTTT. Translation gives CASSRAAGGVSAKPEAFF.

This clonotype occurred a few times. This chain uses TRBV6-2 or TRBV6-3 with TRBJ2-1, with D possibly TRBD2 on 6 matching bases. Trimming pared 6 bases from V and 0 bases from J, leaving 15 bases between. Germline V gene sequence: CDR1 MNHEY, CDR2 SVGEGT. The CDR3 sequence is 16 residues long. The CDR3 sequence is CASSPSGADSYNEQFF. As DNA, the CDR3 is TGTGCCAGCAGCCCCTCGGGAGCGGACTCCTACAATGAGCAGTTCTTC.

Comment on this clonotype: One end of the junction varies from germline; a read error may be responsible. The chain recombines TRBV7-6 with TRBJ1-2; no clear D gene. CDR1 SGHVS and CDR2 FNYEAQ come from the germline V gene. The CDR3 spans 13 residues. The CDR3 region is CASSLEQNYCYTF. As DNA, the CDR3 is TGTGCCAGCAGCTTAGAGCAGAACTATTGCTACACCTTC.

This clonotype appeared once. The V and J genes are TRBV28 and TRBJ2-7; D might be TRBD2 (6 bases). V lost 7 bases and J 7 bases, leaving 14 bases between the germline ends. Germline values: CDR1 MDHEN, CDR2 SYDVKM. This CDR3 is 12 amino acids long. CDR3: CASTTPEGEQYF. CDR3 bases: TGTGCCAGCACCACTCCGGAGGGGGAGCAGTACTTC.

In nucleotides, the CDR3 is TGTGCCTGGGGGGACACAAACTACGAGCAGTACTTC. This codes for CAWGDTNYEQYF. The chain combines TRBV30 with TRBJ2-7, with D tentatively TRBD1 (6 bases). Per the germline V gene, CDR1 is GTSNPN and CDR2 is SVGIG (reference sequence). The V and J ends lost 5 bases and 3 bases respectively, with 11 bases between them. This CDR3 spans 12 amino acids.